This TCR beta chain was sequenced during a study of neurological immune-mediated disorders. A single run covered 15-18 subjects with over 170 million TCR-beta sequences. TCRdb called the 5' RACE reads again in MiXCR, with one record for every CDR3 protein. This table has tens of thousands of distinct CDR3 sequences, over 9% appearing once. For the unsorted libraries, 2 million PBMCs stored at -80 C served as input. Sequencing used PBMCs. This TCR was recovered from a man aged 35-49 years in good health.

The CDR3 DNA is TGCGCCAGCAGCCCTCCGGGAGGGGCGGACACCATATATTTT. Protein sequence: CASSPPGGADTIYF. The chain carries TRBV4-1 and TRBJ1-3; perhaps TRBD1 as D (5 bases). Germline values: CDR1 MGHRA, CDR2 YSYEKL. V lost 4 bases and J 8 bases, leaving 15 bases between the germline ends. This CDR3 is 14 amino acids long.